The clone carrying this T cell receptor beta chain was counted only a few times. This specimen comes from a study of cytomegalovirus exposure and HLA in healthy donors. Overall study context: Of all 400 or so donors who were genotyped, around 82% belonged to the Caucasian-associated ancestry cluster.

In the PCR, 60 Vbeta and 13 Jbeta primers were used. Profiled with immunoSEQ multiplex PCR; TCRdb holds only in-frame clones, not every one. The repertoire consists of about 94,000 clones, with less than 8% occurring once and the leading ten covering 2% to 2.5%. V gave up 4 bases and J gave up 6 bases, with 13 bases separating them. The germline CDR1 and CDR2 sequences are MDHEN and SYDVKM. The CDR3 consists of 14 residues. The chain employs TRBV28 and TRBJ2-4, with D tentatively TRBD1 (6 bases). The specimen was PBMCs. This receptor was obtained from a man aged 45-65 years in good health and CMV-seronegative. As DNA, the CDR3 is TGTGCCAGCAGTTACCGGGACAACCGAAACATTCAGTACTTC. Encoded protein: CASSYRDNRNIQYF.